This T cell receptor beta chain emerged from a study of T-cell memory formation after mild COVID-19. Overall study findings and caveats: Pre-infection memory contained some responding clones, which suggested that cross-reactive memory had joined. Clones contracting across day 15 to 85 had a balanced CD4/CD8 profile; later expanding clones leaned CD4+.

V dropped 6 bases and J dropped 0 bases, with 12 bases sitting between them. From germline, CDR1 is KGHSH and CDR2 LQKENI. The CDR3 contains 14 residues. This clonotype appeared a few times. Its specificity is unknown. TCRdb used MiXCR to reprocess the 5' RACE reads, holding one entry per CDR3 protein. This sample has hundreds of thousands of distinct CDR3 sequences, with roughly 15% found just once. The chain recombines TRBV18 with TRBJ2-7; possibly TRBD2 for D (6 bases). The receptor was derived from a man between 18 and 35 years old who had mild COVID-19 (a few samples of this study predate the infection). Cell type and time point are not known. Sequencing used PBMCs or a T cell subset sorted from them (not recorded which). CDR3 sequence reads: CASSRGLSSYEQYF. The CDR3 DNA is TGTGCCAGCTCTAGGGGACTCAGCTCCTACGAGCAGTACTTC.